This T cell receptor (beta chain) came from a study of OX40 agonist ivuxolimab in advanced cancers. General study findings and limits: At 0.1 to 3.0 mg/kg and by week 6, CD4+ and CD8+ T cells in the blood had expanded clonally. Partial responders dosed at 0.1-3.0 mg/kg displayed clonal expansion ranking among the lowest. Expanded clones were, on average, more numerous in CD8+ T cells than in CD4+.

The investigators sampled blood at baseline, at cycle 4 day 1, and at cycle 7 day 1. The CDR3 extends over 13 amino acids. V lost 1 base to trimming and J lost 5 bases, with 9 bases between them. The germline V gene encodes CDR1 SGHVS and CDR2 FNYEAQ. Produced via immunoSEQ multiplex PCR; TCRdb's table is partial and in-frame only. The repertoire holds tens of thousands of clones, around 86% seen once, with about 0.41% in the top ten. As to this clone: Its antigen remains unknown.

This material consisted of CD4+ or CD8+ T cells sorted from blood, taken in a trial of the OX40 agonist ivuxolimab. The chain joins TRBV7-6 to TRBJ2-7, with D tentatively TRBD1 (5 bases). The clonotype comes from an adult with an advanced solid tumor such as melanoma, head and neck, liver or kidney cancer. The CDR3 DNA reads as TGTGCCAGCAGCTTAGTGCGCAGGGACGAGCAGTACTTC. It is translated as CASSLVRRDEQYF.